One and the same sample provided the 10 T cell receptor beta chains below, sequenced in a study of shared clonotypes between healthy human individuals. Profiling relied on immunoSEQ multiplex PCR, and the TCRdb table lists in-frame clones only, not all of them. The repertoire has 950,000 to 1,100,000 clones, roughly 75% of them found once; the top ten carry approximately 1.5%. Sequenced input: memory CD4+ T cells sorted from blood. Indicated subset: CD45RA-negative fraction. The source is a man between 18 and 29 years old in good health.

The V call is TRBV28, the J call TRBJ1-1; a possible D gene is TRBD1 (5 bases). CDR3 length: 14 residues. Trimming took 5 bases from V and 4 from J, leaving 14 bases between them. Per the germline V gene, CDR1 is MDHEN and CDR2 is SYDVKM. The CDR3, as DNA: TGTGCCAGCAGTCCCCCTGGGGGTGGCACTGAAGCTTTCTTT. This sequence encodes CASSPPGGGTEAFF.

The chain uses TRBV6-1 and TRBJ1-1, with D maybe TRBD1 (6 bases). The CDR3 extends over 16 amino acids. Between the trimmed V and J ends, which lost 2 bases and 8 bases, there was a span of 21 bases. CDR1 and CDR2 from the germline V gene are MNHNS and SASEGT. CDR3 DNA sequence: TGTGCCAGCAGTGAAATCCTTGGCAGGGGTTTGGGAGAAGCTTTCTTT. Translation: CASSEILGRGLGEAFF.

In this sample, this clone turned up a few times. The CDR3 reads CASRGTTTRQYF. For the CDR3, the DNA is TGTGCCAGCAGGGGCACCACCACAAGGCAGTACTTC. The chain recombines TRBV6-5 with TRBJ2-7; D gene ambiguous. V was clipped by 6 bases and J by 9 bases, with 15 bases between them. This CDR3 is 12 amino acids long. CDR1 is MNHEY, CDR2 SVGAGI, per germline.

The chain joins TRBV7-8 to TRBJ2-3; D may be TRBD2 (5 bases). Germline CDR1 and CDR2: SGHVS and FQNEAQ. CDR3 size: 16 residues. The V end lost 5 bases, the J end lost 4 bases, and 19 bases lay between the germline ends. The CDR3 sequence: CASSRGRQAGPDTQYF. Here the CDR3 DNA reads TGTGCCAGCAGCCGTGGGCGGCAGGCGGGCCCAGATACGCAGTATTTT.

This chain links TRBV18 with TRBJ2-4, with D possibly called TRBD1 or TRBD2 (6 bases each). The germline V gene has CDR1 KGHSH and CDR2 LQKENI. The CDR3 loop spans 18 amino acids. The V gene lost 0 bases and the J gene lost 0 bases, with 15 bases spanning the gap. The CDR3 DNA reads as TGTGCCAGCTCACCACCGGTTAACAGGGAGGAAGCCAAAAACATTCAGTACTTC. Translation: CASSPPVNREEAKNIQYF.

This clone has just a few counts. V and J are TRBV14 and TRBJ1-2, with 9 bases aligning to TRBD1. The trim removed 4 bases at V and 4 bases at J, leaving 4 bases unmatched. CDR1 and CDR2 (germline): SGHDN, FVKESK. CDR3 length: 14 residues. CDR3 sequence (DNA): TGTGCCAGCAGCCCCCGGGACAGGGCCTATGGCTACACCTTC. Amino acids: CASSPRDRAYGYTF.

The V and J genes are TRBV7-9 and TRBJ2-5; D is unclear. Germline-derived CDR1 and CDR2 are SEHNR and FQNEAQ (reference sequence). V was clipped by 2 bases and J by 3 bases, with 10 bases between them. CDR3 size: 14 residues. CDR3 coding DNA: TGTGCCAGCAGCTTACTTCTGGACGAAGAGACCCAGTACTTC. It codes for CASSLLLDEETQYF.

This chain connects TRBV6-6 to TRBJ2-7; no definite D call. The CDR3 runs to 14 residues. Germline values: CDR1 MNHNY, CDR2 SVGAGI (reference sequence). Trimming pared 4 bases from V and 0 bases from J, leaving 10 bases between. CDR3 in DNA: TGTGCCAGCAGTTCCGACAACTACTCCTACGAGCAGTACTTC. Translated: CASSSDNYSYEQYF.

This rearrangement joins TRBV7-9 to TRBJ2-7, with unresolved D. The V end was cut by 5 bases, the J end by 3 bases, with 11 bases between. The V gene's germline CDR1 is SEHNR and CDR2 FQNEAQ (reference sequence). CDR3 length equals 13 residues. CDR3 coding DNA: TGTGCCAGCAGCCGTGGTAACTTCTACGAGCAGTACTTC. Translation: CASSRGNFYEQYF.

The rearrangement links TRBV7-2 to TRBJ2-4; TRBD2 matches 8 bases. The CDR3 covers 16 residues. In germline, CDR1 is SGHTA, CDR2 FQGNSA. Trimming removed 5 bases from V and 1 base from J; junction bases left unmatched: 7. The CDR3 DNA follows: TGTGCCAGCAGCCCCAGCGGGAGCTTTGCCAAAAACATTCAGTACTTC. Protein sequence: CASSPSGSFAKNIQYF. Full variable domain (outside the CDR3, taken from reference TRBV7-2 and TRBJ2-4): GAGVSQSPSNKVTEKGKDVELRCDPISGHTALYWYRQSLGQGLEFLIYFQGNSAPDKSGLPSDRFSAERTGGSVSTLTIQRTQQEDSAVYLCASSPSGSFAKNIQYFGAGTRLSVL.